This TCR beta chain was recovered during a study of T cell responses to AZD1222 COVID-19 vaccine. For the study at large: Pooled samples include second doses given at about 4 or 12 weeks.

Sequenced by immunoSEQ multiplex PCR; TCRdb stores in-frame clones only, minus some. Here the sample spans 130,000 to 150,000 clones, roughly 91% being singletons. The V segment lost 5 bases and the J segment 2 bases; nucleotides outside the gene matches: 4. Germline-derived CDR1 and CDR2 are KGHSH and LQKENI. This CDR3 region has 15 residues. Sequences were derived from peripheral blood, sampled on day 0 of AZD1222 vaccination. This TCR was sampled from an adult in good health. The chain joins TRBV18 to TRBJ1-5, with TRBD1 identical over 9 bases. Written as DNA, the CDR3 is TGTGCCAGCTCAGTTCGGACAGGGGGCAATCAGCCCCAGCATTTT. Translated, it gives CASSVRTGGNQPQHF.